What follows is one T cell receptor (beta chain) and its context. This record comes from a study of T cell responses to AZD1222 COVID-19 vaccine. With 4 bases removed from V and 0 bases from J, the gap between germline ends came to 1 base. This CDR3 has 13 amino acids. Per germline, CDR1 MGHDK and CDR2 SYGVNS. Libraries were prepared by immunoSEQ multiplex PCR; TCRdb keeps only in-frame clonotypes and omits some of them. In the table there are roughly 180,000 clones, roughly 94% of which are singletons. The source is an adult who received the AZD1222 COVID-19 vaccine. The chain carries TRBV25-1 and TRBJ2-6; no definite D call. This specimen was peripheral blood, taken 28 days after the second AZD1222 dose. The CDR3 bases are TGTGCCAGCAGTGGCTCTGGGGCCAACGTCCTGACTTTC. Translated: CASSGSGANVLTF.